This T cell receptor (beta chain) was recovered during a study of blood T cell repertoires in COVID-19. Study as a whole: T cells, B-cell-depleted T cells, or PBMCs supplied cDNA or gDNA.

Seattle patient enrollment occurred during active infection, with longitudinal follow-up thereafter. Assay used: immunoSEQ multiplex PCR; TCRdb lists only in-frame clones, some missing. The data show about 170,000 clones, 70% to 90% seen once. There are 15 residues in the CDR3. V lost 3 bases, J lost 6 bases, and 14 bases lay in between. The V gene's germline CDR1 is LGHDT and CDR2 YNNKEL (reference sequence). This clone has more than one count but fewer than ten. The receptor comes from an elderly woman with COVID-19, enrolled during active disease. The chain is built from TRBV3-1 (or the pseudogene TRBV3-2) and TRBJ1-4, with D possibly matching TRBD1 (6 bases). The specimen was peripheral blood. The CDR3 loop reads CASSQLGGFDEKLFF. The CDR3 nucleotides read TGTGCCAGCAGCCAGTTAGGGGGTTTCGATGAAAAACTGTTTTTT.